Presented here are 23 T cell receptor beta chains from one specimen sequenced in a study of blood T cell repertoires in COVID-19. TCRdb's copy holds only in-frame clones and misses some; the assay was immunoSEQ multiplex PCR. The data hold 250,000 to 300,000 clones, with more than 85% observed a single time. The sample consisted of peripheral blood. The receptors stem from a woman aged 30 to 39 with COVID-19, enrolled during active disease.

The V and J genes are TRBV5-1 and TRBJ1-2; D is perhaps TRBD1 (6 bases). The V and J ends lost 3 bases and 6 bases respectively, with 18 bases between them. This CDR3 is 15 amino acids long. Germline lookup yields CDR1 SGHRS and CDR2 YFSETQ. The CDR3 nucleotides are TGCGCCAGCAGCTGGGCAGGACAGACCGGCGATGGCTACACCTTC. Translated, it gives CASSWAGQTGDGYTF. The variable domain in full, with the rest retrieved from reference TRBV5-1 and TRBJ1-2, is KAGVTQTPRYLIKTRGQQVTLSCSPISGHRSVSWYQQTPGQGLQFLFEYFSETQRNKGNFPGRFSGRQFSNSRSEMNVSTLELGDSALYLCASSWAGQTGDGYTFGSGTRLTVV.

The CDR3 loop reads CASGDSQIPPQHF. In DNA, the CDR3 is TGTGCCAGCGGTGACAGCCAAATACCCCCCCAGCATTTT. The chain joins TRBV12-3 or TRBV12-4 to TRBJ1-5, with D perhaps TRBD1 (5 bases). V was shortened by 8 bases and J by 10 bases, with 18 bases between the two germline ends. The CDR3 contains 13 residues.

This clone was recorded only once. This rearrangement joins TRBV6-5 to TRBJ2-7; D is unclear. Germline CDR1 MNHEY, CDR2 SVGAGI. Trimming stripped 0 bases from V and 2 bases from J, with 11 bases between. CDR3 length equals 15 residues. CDR3 bases: TGTGCCAGCAGTTACTCGATCTACCAAGCCTACGAGCAGTACTTC. As protein: CASSYSIYQAYEQYF.

This clone was found a few times. The gene calls are TRBV19 and TRBJ1-6, with TRBD1 matching 10 bases. The CDR3 consists of 16 residues. V was clipped by 7 bases and J by 6 bases; unmatched bases: 9. Germline lookup yields CDR1 LNHDA and CDR2 SQIVND (reference sequence). Here the CDR3 DNA reads TGTGCCAGTACCCTGACAGGGGGCACACCTAATTCACCCCTCCACTTT. Translating it yields CASTLTGGTPNSPLHF.

This chain uses TRBV6-2 or TRBV6-3 with TRBJ1-1; D possibly corresponds to TRBD1 (5 bases). The germline V gene has CDR1 MNHEY and CDR2 SVGEGT. V was shortened by 0 bases and J by 4 bases, with 6 bases between the two germline ends. CDR3 length: 13 residues. As DNA, the CDR3 is TGTGCCAGCAGTTACTCGGGGGGCACTGAAGCTTTCTTT. Amino acid sequence: CASSYSGGTEAFF.

This chain connects TRBV10-2 to TRBJ2-1; TRBD2 aligns across 8 bases. In germline, CDR1 is WSHSY, CDR2 SAAADI. This CDR3 has 15 amino acids. V shed 8 bases, J shed 4 bases, and the junction held 10 bases outside the gene matches. As DNA, the CDR3 is TGCGCCAGCTGCCTTGGGCCTAGCGGGTACAATGAGCAGTTCTTC. Translation: CASCLGPSGYNEQFF.

This clone was picked up a small number of times. This sample includes further DNA sequences coding for the same CDR3. V is TRBV29-1 and J is TRBJ1-2; 11 bases align to TRBD1. Germline loops: CDR1 SQVTM, CDR2 ANQGSEA. V gave up 4 bases and J gave up 2 bases; unmatched junction bases: 0. The CDR3 has 13 residues. CDR3 in DNA: TGCAGCGTTGGGACAGGGGGCAACTATGGCTACACCTTC. Its translation: CSVGTGGNYGYTF.

In DNA, the CDR3 is TGTGCCAGCAGCTTACAAAATACCGGGACCGGGGAGCTGTTTTTT. The encoded protein is CASSLQNTGTGELFF. This chain uses TRBV7-7 with TRBJ2-2; D ambiguous. The CDR3 totals 15 residues. Germline V gene lookup returns CDR1 SSHAT and CDR2 FNYEAQ (reference sequence). Deletions cut 2 bases from V and 5 bases from J, with 12 bases between.

The chain combines TRBV19 with TRBJ2-7; 11 bases fit TRBD1. The CDR3 spans 14 residues. Germline loops: CDR1 LNHDA, CDR2 SQIVND (reference sequence). J lost 6 bases, V lost 5 bases, and 6 bases had no gene match. CDR3 loop: CASSETGTGGEQYF. The CDR3 bases are TGTGCCAGTAGTGAAACCGGGACAGGGGGCGAGCAGTACTTC.

The gene calls are TRBV2 and TRBJ1-4, with D tentatively TRBD1 (5 bases). The V gene's germline CDR1 is SNHLY and CDR2 FYNNEI. The CDR3 contains 13 residues. V lost 6 bases and J 8 bases, leaving 13 bases between the germline ends. CDR3 nucleotides: TGTGCCAGCAGGCAGGGTGTTTTGGAAAAACTGTTTTTT. Translated: CASRQGVLEKLFF. Together with reference TRBV2 and TRBJ1-4, the CDR3 gives the full variable domain: EPEVTQTPSHQVTQMGQEVILRCVPISNHLYFYWYRQILGQKVEFLVSFYNNEISEKSEIFDDQFSVERPDGSNFTLKIRSTKLEDSAMYFCASRQGVLEKLFFGSGTQLSVL.

V is TRBV27 and J is TRBJ1-1; D gene ambiguous. V was cut by 3 bases and J by 3 bases, with 20 bases left in between. CDR3 length: 17 residues. In germline, CDR1 is MNHEY, CDR2 SMNVEV (reference sequence). DNA for the CDR3: TGTGCCAGCAGTTTGTTCGCTCCGGACGGACTATACACTGAAGCTTTCTTT. Residues: CASSLFAPDGLYTEAFF.

The chain carries TRBV6-6 and TRBJ1-5, with D perhaps matching TRBD1 (5 bases). With 5 bases removed from V and 4 bases from J, the gap between germline ends came to 9 bases. The CDR3 length is 13 residues. Germline values: CDR1 MNHNY, CDR2 SVGAGI (reference sequence). CDR3 loop: CASSGDSNQPQHF. The DNA for the CDR3 is TGTGCCAGCAGTGGGGACTCAAATCAGCCCCAGCATTTT.

The V and J genes are TRBV10-3 and TRBJ2-1; a weak D match, TRBD1 (5 bases). Germline V lookup: CDR1 ENHRY, CDR2 SYGVKD. The CDR3 extends over 15 amino acids. V gave up 8 bases and J gave up 5 bases, with 19 bases separating them. The CDR3 region is CAIGWPRGADNEQFF. The CDR3, as DNA: TGTGCCATCGGGTGGCCTAGGGGCGCGGACAATGAGCAGTTCTTC.

This chain uses TRBV18 with TRBJ2-2; possible D gene TRBD1, 6 bases. Germline V gene sequence: CDR1 KGHSH, CDR2 LQKENI. V was cut by 2 bases and J by 7 bases, with 14 bases left in between. The CDR3 runs to 15 residues. The CDR3 reads CASSPSAGEHGELFF. The CDR3 DNA is TGTGCCAGCTCACCATCAGCAGGGGAACACGGGGAGCTGTTTTTT.

The rearrangement uses TRBV25-1 and TRBJ1-2, with D possibly TRBD1 on 6 matching bases. The CDR3 is 13 amino acids. Germline V gives CDR1 MGHDK, CDR2 SYGVNS. Trimming pared 6 bases from V and 4 bases from J, leaving 12 bases between. CDR3 bases: TGTGCCAGCAGACAGGGCGTAGGCTATGGCTACACCTTC. Amino acids: CASRQGVGYGYTF.

This clone was counted a single time. V usage is TRBV2 and J usage is TRBJ2-1; D is unresolved. Germline lookup yields CDR1 SNHLY and CDR2 FYNNEI. CDR3 length: 14 amino acids. Trimming cost V 6 bases and J 0 bases, with 9 bases left between them. The CDR3 loop is CASREFTSYNEQFF. The CDR3 region has the DNA TGTGCCAGCAGAGAGTTTACCTCCTACAATGAGCAGTTCTTC.

This clone was seen just once. V gene TRBV29-1 combines with J gene TRBJ1-2; D is uncertain. Per germline, CDR1 SQVTM and CDR2 ANQGSEA. Between the trimmed V and J ends, which lost 3 bases and 1 base, there was a span of 9 bases. The CDR3 sequence is 13 residues long. The CDR3 spells CSVEEPNNYGYTF. CDR3 DNA: TGCAGCGTTGAGGAGCCCAATAACTATGGCTACACCTTC.

The V call is TRBV2, the J call TRBJ2-3, with D possibly matching TRBD2 (6 bases). CDR3 size: 15 residues. Germline-derived CDR1 and CDR2 are SNHLY and FYNNEI. V lost 5 bases, J lost 0 bases, and 12 bases lay in between. Written as DNA, the CDR3 is TGTGCCAGCAGTATGCGGGATCCTAGCACAGATACGCAGTATTTT. Its translation is CASSMRDPSTDTQYF.

The chain combines TRBV5-1 with TRBJ1-2; D gene unclear. This CDR3 is built from 14 residues. Looked up from germline, CDR1 is SGHRS and CDR2 is YFSETQ. Trimming removed 3 bases from V and 0 bases from J, with 9 bases in between. DNA of the CDR3: TGCGCCAGCAGCTCCAGGAATTCTAACTATGGCTACACCTTC. It yields the protein CASSSRNSNYGYTF.

The chain links TRBV27 to TRBJ2-2; TRBD2 matches 16 bases. Per germline, CDR1 MNHEY and CDR2 SMNVEV (reference sequence). This CDR3 has 21 amino acids. With 4 bases clipped from V and 0 bases from J, the junction kept 11 bases outside the gene matches. The CDR3 region has the DNA TGTGCCAGCAGTTCGACCGGGACTAGCGGGAGGGCTAGACCGAACACCGGGGAGCTGTTTTTT. Amino acids: CASSSTGTSGRARPNTGELFF.

This clone was seen once. V and J are TRBV3-1 (or the pseudogene TRBV3-2) and TRBJ1-1, with a weak D call TRBD1 (5 bases). Per germline, CDR1 LGHDT and CDR2 YNNKEL (reference sequence). CDR3 length equals 15 residues. V was trimmed by 1 base and J by 4 bases, leaving 13 bases between them. The CDR3 bases are TGTGCCAGCAGCCAAGGGCAGGGCTGGGGCACTGAAGCTTTCTTT. Its protein product is CASSQGQGWGTEAFF.

Concerning this clone: The identical CDR3 is also encoded by other nucleotide sequences in the sample. This sequence joins TRBV3-1 (or the pseudogene TRBV3-2) and TRBJ2-3, with D possibly TRBD1 on 5 matching bases. The CDR3 length is 13 residues. Germline CDR1 and CDR2: LGHDT and YNNKEL (reference sequence). The V end lost 2 bases, the J end lost 4 bases, and 7 bases lay between the germline ends. The CDR3 region has the DNA TGTGCCAGCAGCCAACAGGGTGCAGATACGCAGTATTTT. It encodes CASSQQGADTQYF.

The chain carries TRBV20-1 and TRBJ2-3, with 12 bases identical to TRBD2. The CDR3 contains 15 residues. Trimming at V came to 3 bases and at J to 5 bases, leaving 6 bases not matched to a gene. Germline V gene data show CDR1 as DFQATT and CDR2 as SNEGSKA (reference sequence). The CDR3 sequence is CSASGLAGGGDTQYF. The CDR3 nucleotides are TGCAGTGCTAGTGGGCTAGCGGGAGGGGGAGATACGCAGTATTTT.